This TCR beta chain was sequenced during a study of T cells in Graves' hyperthyroidism and ophthalmopathy (dated by TCRdb to about 2019). For context, the study as a whole: To identify TCR V-J signatures that set the groups apart, the researchers used a discovery cohort of about a hundred patients, made up of fewer than 50 with Graves' ophthalmopathy and approximately 57 with stable Graves' hyperthyroidism. Prospective prediction of ophthalmopathy was tested in an independent validation cohort consisting of about 20 hyperthyroidism patients and some 16 patients who later progressed to ophthalmopathy. For training and testing, the 80 to 100 patients in the discovery cohort were randomly divided in a 7:3 ratio. Thyroid tissue and blood T-cell repertoires from roughly six Graves' hyperthyroidism patients were also compared in the study. Following sampling, methimazole starting at 30 mg daily was given to hyperthyroidism patients, and high-dose intravenous methylprednisolone was given to ophthalmopathy patients. According to the paper, TCR Vbeta CDR3 sequencing was carried out on 120 to 150 peripheral blood samples, which came from under 50 ophthalmopathy, 80 or so hyperthyroidism and some 17 progressor patients. Study-wide findings and limitations: During validation, the model predicted progression to ophthalmopathy a median of approximately 6.5 months ahead of onset, with almost 71% sensitivity and roughly 75% specificity. Blood samples also contained most of the expanded thyroid clonotypes (frequency above 0.001), which suggests that blood repertoires may reflect thyroid immune responses. Sample size was not statistically predetermined, and investigators were not blinded to group allocation. Ophthalmopathy was separated from stable hyperthyroidism by a 13 V-J signature model, with around 90% sensitivity and roughly 81% specificity obtained in cross-validation and 80%/75% obtained in testing.

Patients with uncontrolled infections, other autoimmune diseases, pregnancy or lactation were excluded. Diagnoses relied on clinical symptoms, serum thyroxine and TRAb, thyroid ultrasound and orbital computed tomography. Total RNA was extracted using Trizol reagent, and RNA quality was assessed on an Agilent 2100 Bioanalyzer. V is clipped by 5 bases and J by 8 bases, and the sequence between their germline boundaries is 24 bases long. The germline V gene encodes CDR1 SEHNR and CDR2 FQNEAQ (reference sequence). The CDR3, cysteine through phenylalanine, is 16 amino acids long. Just the 48-base CDR3 DNA is kept, in frame starting at base 1. The TCR beta CDR3 regions were amplified from RNA transcripts. A first-round RT-PCR of the TCR CDR3 used the HTBI primer set with the Qiagen OneStep RT-PCR kit. The libraries were constructed in a second round of multiplex PCR and then size-selected and purified. Sequencing of the libraries was done on an Illumina HiSeq2000 using paired-end 100 bp reads. As for how the authors treated the data: SOAPnuke was used to process the raw data, removing reads that contained adapters or uncalled bases, had a mean Phred below 15, or lacked an exact match to the constant primer or identifier. COPE v1.2.5 was used to merge the high-quality paired reads, and each unique nucleotide sequence was defined as a clonotype. MiTCR v1.1 was used to align clonotypes to the IMGT TRBV, TRBD and TRBJ reference segments. The analysis included only V-J combinations with a frequency above 0.0001, which together covered roughly 99% of the repertoires. The TCS score was defined as the ratio of F50 (clonal expansion) to E x V (chaos), calculated using BLOSUM62-based TCRdist between CDR3 peptides within each V-J. Welch's t-statistics and random forest reduced roughly 530 V-J features to roughly 13, which were used in a naive Bayes classifier (R e1071). The Morisita-Horn index was used to measure how similar the thyroid and blood repertoires were. TCRdb took the public reads, trimmed them with fastp at Q25, ran MiXCR for clone calling and kept in-frame beta chains. CDR3 protein duplicates are merged, each entry listing the most common genes and DNA. The V and J calls and clone size are TCRdb's, not the authors'. The sample yields about 640,000 distinct CDR3 sequences; 45% were counted once. The ten largest clonotypes hold less than 8.5% of the sample.

This clonotype has just one count. This receptor's antigen is unknown. The input lacks base qualities; no much larger clone sits a single base away. Just one read gives weak support. This sequence originates from an adult man with Graves' disease, either hyperthyroidism or ophthalmopathy (not recorded which). The specimen sequenced was peripheral blood or thyroid tissue (not recorded which). The receptor chain draws on TRBV7-9 and TRBJ2-5; there is no confident call for the D gene. The DNA sequence is TGTGCCAGCAGCCCGACACAAGTCTCAAGTTCGGTCACCCAGTACTTC. Translation gives CASSPTQVSSSVTQYF.